This passage covers 29 T cell receptor beta chains from one sample sequenced in a study of control samples from healthy donors and cancer patients (dated by TCRdb to 2019 to 2021). The library was made by the immunoSEQ multiplex PCR assay. TCRdb holds this immuneACCESS table with in-frame rearrangements only. Some clones are missing; in checked studies, unresolved V genes explain under half, and the rest has no known cause. The sample has roughly 190,000 clones on record, about 90% of them singletons. The ten largest clones capture less than 2% of the sample. Sequencing used blood. Receptors originate from a man aged 30 to 45 in good health.

V gene TRBV5-6 combines with J gene TRBJ2-3, with 9 nucleotides matching TRBD2. Germline-derived CDR1 and CDR2 are SGHDT and YYEEEE. The J segment lost 1 base and the V segment lost 1 base, leaving 13 bases of the junction unmatched. CDR3 length: 19 amino acids. The CDR3 region is CASSLFARAGGHGTDTQYF. Here the CDR3 DNA reads TGTGCCAGCAGCTTGTTTGCCAGGGCGGGGGGGCACGGCACAGATACGCAGTATTTT.

The rearrangement uses TRBV4-2 and TRBJ1-1, with a weak D call TRBD1 (5 bases). The CDR3 has 17 residues. Germline assignment: CDR1 LGHNA and CDR2 YNFKEQ. The V gene lost 4 bases and the J gene lost 1 base, with 19 bases spanning the gap. Here the CDR3 reads CASSREGSGTSNTEAFF. As DNA, the CDR3 is TGTGCCAGCAGCCGAGAAGGGTCAGGGACTTCGAACACTGAAGCTTTCTTT.

This chain uses TRBV30 with TRBJ1-6; a weak D match, TRBD1 (5 bases). CDR1 is GTSNPN, CDR2 SVGIG, per germline (reference sequence). V gave up 5 bases and J gave up 13 bases, with 12 bases separating them. The CDR3 spans 11 residues. Here the CDR3 DNA reads TGTGCCTGGGGGAACCGGGGGCCCCTCCACTTT. Amino acid sequence: CAWGNRGPLHF.

The chain couples TRBV5-1 to TRBJ2-3, with D tentatively TRBD1 (5 bases). Germline assignment: CDR1 SGHRS and CDR2 YFSETQ. Trimming took 0 bases from V and 3 from J, leaving 11 bases between them. The CDR3 is 15 residues long. CDR3 protein: CASSLGQIGTDTQYF. The CDR3 DNA is TGCGCCAGCAGCTTGGGACAGATCGGAACAGATACGCAGTATTTT.

The V and J genes are TRBV4-1 and TRBJ2-1; TRBD1 or TRBD2 may be the D gene (6 bases each). Germline CDR1 and CDR2: MGHRA and YSYEKL. Trimming removed 4 bases at V and 5 bases at J, with 24 bases between. The CDR3 loop spans 18 amino acids. The CDR3 region is CASSLLTTGALGDNEQFF. Written as DNA, the CDR3 is TGCGCCAGCAGCCTCCTTACCACGGGGGCCCTCGGCGACAATGAGCAGTTCTTC.

The chain is built from TRBV15 and TRBJ1-1; 7 nucleotides match TRBD1. V was pared by 4 bases and J by 7 bases, with 12 bases of the junction left unmatched. This CDR3 comprises 15 residues. Germline CDR1 is LNHNV and CDR2 is YYDKDF (reference sequence). DNA of the CDR3: TGTGCCACCAGCAATCCTAAGGGGGCGAAGAATGAAGCTTTCTTT. Its protein product is CATSNPKGAKNEAFF.

The chain recombines TRBV4-1 with TRBJ1-6; 11 nucleotides align to TRBD1. CDR3 size: 18 residues. Germline lookup yields CDR1 MGHRA and CDR2 YSYEKL. V lost 4 bases, J lost 10 bases, and 15 bases stayed unmatched. Here the CDR3 reads CASSLWDRGSGRGSPLHF. In nucleotides, the CDR3 is TGCGCCAGCAGCCTGTGGGACAGGGGGAGCGGCCGGGGCTCACCCCTCCACTTT.

The J gene is TRBJ1-1, the V gene TRBV5-1; unclear D gene. This CDR3 is built from 13 residues. Germline CDR1 SGHRS, CDR2 YFSETQ. V lost 0 bases to trimming and J lost 11 bases, with 14 bases between them. The CDR3 bases are TGCGCCAGCAGCTTGGGAGGTCGAAGTTGGGCTTTCTTT. It translates to CASSLGGRSWAFF. The full variable domain, completed using reference TRBV5-1 and TRBJ1-1, is KAGVTQTPRYLIKTRGQQVTLSCSPISGHRSVSWYQQTPGQGLQFLFEYFSETQRNKGNFPGRFSGRQFSNSRSEMNVSTLELGDSALYLCASSLGGRSWAFFGQGTRLTVV.

J is TRBJ2-6 and V is TRBV21-1; the table's D gene call, TRBD1, was not cross checked with the DNA. TRBV21-1 is shown as a pseudogene. The CDR3 is 16 residues long. CDR3 in amino acids: CALGGQGASGANVLTF. The DNA for the CDR3 is TGTGCCCTGGGGGGACAGGGGGCGTCTGGGGCCAACGTCCTGACTTTC.

V gene TRBV18 combines with J gene TRBJ2-3; 8 positions agree with TRBD1. In germline, CDR1 is KGHSH, CDR2 LQKENI. CDR3 size: 13 residues. The trim removed 6 bases at V and 3 bases at J, leaving 2 bases unmatched. CDR3 sequence: CASSRDRTDTQYF. Written as DNA, the CDR3 is TGTGCCAGCTCGCGGGACAGGACAGATACGCAGTATTTT.

The V gene is TRBV3-1 (or the pseudogene TRBV3-2), the J gene TRBJ2-7; weak D call: TRBD2 (5 bases). The CDR3 contains 13 residues. The germline gives CDR1 LGHDT, CDR2 YNNKEL (reference sequence). V lost 4 bases, J lost 7 bases, and 14 bases lay in between. CDR3 bases: TGTGCCAGCAGCCCACGCGGGCTGGGGGAGCAGTACTTC. Translation: CASSPRGLGEQYF.

The chain carries TRBV9 and TRBJ2-1, with 7 bases identical to TRBD2. The CDR3 has 16 amino acids. Looked up from germline, CDR1 is SGDLS and CDR2 is YYNGEE. Trimming cost V 0 bases and J 5 bases; bases outside gene matches: 8. The DNA of the CDR3 is TGTGCCAGCAGCGTAGAAGGGAGGGATTCAGACAATGAGCAGTTCTTC. Protein product: CASSVEGRDSDNEQFF.

The chain carries TRBV5-4 and TRBJ2-7, with 12 bases that match TRBD2. The germline V gene has CDR1 SGHNT and CDR2 YYREEE (reference sequence). The CDR3 spans 16 residues. Trimming at V came to 4 bases and at J to 6 bases, leaving 11 bases not matched to a gene. The CDR3 loop reads CASSSGLAGTRGEQYF. DNA of the CDR3: TGTGCCAGCAGCAGCGGACTAGCGGGGACTCGGGGCGAGCAGTACTTC.

The chain carries TRBV5-8 and TRBJ1-5; a weak D match, TRBD1 (5 bases). V was shortened by 0 bases and J by 3 bases, with 16 bases between the two germline ends. CDR3 length: 17 amino acids. Per the germline V gene, CDR1 is SGHTS and CDR2 is YDEGEE. The CDR3 loop reads CASSLAPPGQVNQPQHF. CDR3 in DNA: TGTGCCAGCAGCTTGGCCCCTCCAGGACAAGTCAATCAGCCCCAGCATTTT.

The chain links TRBV5-8 to TRBJ2-1, with D unresolved. CDR1 is SGHTS and CDR2 is YDEGEE in the germline V gene. V dropped 4 bases and J dropped 11 bases, with 10 bases sitting between them. The CDR3 contains 11 residues. The chain's CDR3 is CASSPTLKQFF. The DNA of the CDR3 is TGTGCCAGCAGCCCAACTTTAAAGCAGTTCTTC.

The rearrangement uses TRBV6-1 and TRBJ1-2, with D unresolved. Germline V gene data show CDR1 as MNHNS and CDR2 as SASEGT. The CDR3 length is 12 residues. V dropped 3 bases and J dropped 5 bases, with 7 bases sitting between them. CDR3 in DNA: TGTGCCAGCAGTGACCCGGTTTATGGCTACACCTTC. Its protein product is CASSDPVYGYTF.

The rearrangement uses TRBV6-5 and TRBJ2-3, with D perhaps TRBD1 (5 bases). CDR3 length: 13 amino acids. V dropped 6 bases and J dropped 2 bases, with 9 bases sitting between them. CDR1 and CDR2 (germline): MNHEY, SVGAGI. This CDR3 reads CASRTGVTDTQYF. The CDR3 DNA reads as TGTGCCAGCAGAACAGGAGTCACAGATACGCAGTATTTT.

This clone was detected once. This sequence joins TRBV6-1 and TRBJ2-3; D call uncertain. Trimming left V 2 bases short and J 5 bases short, with 14 bases between. CDR1 is MNHNS, CDR2 SASEGT, per germline. The CDR3 consists of 15 residues. The CDR3 DNA reads as TGTGCCAGCAGTGAAAGGCAGCCGGGCGGAGATACGCAGTATTTT. Its translation is CASSERQPGGDTQYF.

V is TRBV3-1 (or the pseudogene TRBV3-2) and J is TRBJ2-2; the D is unclear. The CDR3 totals 15 residues. Trimming removed 1 base from V and 2 bases from J, with 8 bases in between. Germline V lookup: CDR1 LGHDT, CDR2 YNNKEL (reference sequence). In DNA, the CDR3 is TGTGCCAGCAGCCAAGGGTTCGCTAACACCGGGGAGCTGTTTTTT. Amino acid sequence: CASSQGFANTGELFF.

This clone was picked up a small number of times. The V and J genes are TRBV7-8 and TRBJ2-7; D call uncertain. The CDR3 covers 14 residues. The V gene's germline CDR1 is SGHVS and CDR2 FQNEAQ. Between the trimmed V and J ends, which lost 1 base and 0 bases, there was a span of 7 bases. The CDR3 loop is CASSLGRNSYEQYF. CDR3 nucleotide sequence: TGTGCCAGCAGCTTAGGACGGAACTCCTACGAGCAGTACTTC.

V is TRBV4-1 and J is TRBJ1-1, with unresolved D. V dropped 2 bases and J dropped 13 bases, with 11 bases sitting between them. Germline assignment: CDR1 MGHRA and CDR2 YSYEKL. The CDR3 loop spans 11 amino acids. In DNA, the CDR3 is TGCGCCAGCAGCCAAAATGGTGCAGTTTTCTTT. Protein product: CASSQNGAVFF.

V is TRBV9 and J is TRBJ2-1, with D perhaps TRBD1 or TRBD2 (5 bases each). CDR3 length: 13 amino acids. Germline-derived CDR1 and CDR2 are SGDLS and YYNGEE. The CDR3: CASSRDLVSEQFF. The CDR3 DNA sequence: TGTGCGTCGTCCCGGGACCTCGTCAGCGAGCAGTTCTTC.

The gene calls are TRBV5-8 and TRBJ1-3; 8 positions match TRBD1. Trimming removed 2 bases from V and 2 bases from J; junction bases left unmatched: 0. This CDR3 has 14 amino acids. CDR1 is SGHTS and CDR2 is YDEGEE in the germline V gene. For the CDR3, the DNA is TGTGCCAGCAGCTTCAGGGGGCCTGGAAACACCATATATTTT. Protein product: CASSFRGPGNTIYF. Variable domain in full (rest from reference TRBV5-8 and TRBJ1-3): EAGVTQSPTHLIKTRGQQATLRCSPISGHTSVYWYQQALGLGLQFLLWYDEGEERNRGNFPPRFSGRQFPNYSSELNVNALELEDSALYLCASSFRGPGNTIYFGEGSWLTVV.

The chain combines TRBV7-8 with TRBJ2-7, with D tentatively TRBD2 (5 bases). This CDR3 spans 16 amino acids. Trimming stripped 5 bases from V and 1 base from J, with 18 bases between. The germline gives CDR1 SGHVS, CDR2 FQNEAQ. The CDR3, as DNA: TGTGCCAGCAGCACTAGGACGCAGGAGGATTCCTACGAGCAGTACTTC. It is translated as CASSTRTQEDSYEQYF.

The chain couples TRBV27 to TRBJ1-2; 10 bases match TRBD1. V shed 5 bases and J 5 bases; nucleotides not matched to a gene: 5. The CDR3 has 14 amino acids. The germline CDR1 and CDR2 sequences are MNHEY and SMNVEV (reference sequence). The CDR3 bases are TGTGCCAGCAGTCCGGGACAGGGGTGGTATGGCTACACCTTC. This gives the protein CASSPGQGWYGYTF.

The chain uses TRBV7-2 and TRBJ2-1; TRBD2 matches 7 bases. The CDR3 is made up of 14 amino acids. Trimming took 2 bases from V and 6 from J; bases not matched to a gene: 4. Germline V lookup: CDR1 SGHTA, CDR2 FQGNSA. CDR3 protein: CASSLFWGGNEQFF. CDR3 nucleotides: TGTGCCAGCAGCTTATTTTGGGGGGGCAATGAGCAGTTCTTC.

The V call is TRBV12-5, the J call TRBJ2-7; tentatively, D is TRBD2 (5 bases). V lost 0 bases and J lost 2, with 11 bases in between. The CDR3 covers 15 residues. Per the germline V gene, CDR1 is LGHNT and CDR2 is FRNRAP. The CDR3 DNA reads as TGTGCTAGTGGTTTGGTACTTGCCGGGGCCTACGAGCAGTACTTC. Its translation is CASGLVLAGAYEQYF.

The chain couples TRBV30 to TRBJ2-2; 13 bases line up with TRBD2. The V and J ends lost 8 bases and 6 bases, in that order; junction bases with no gene match: 15. Germline V gene data show CDR1 as GTSNPN and CDR2 as SVGIG (reference sequence). This CDR3 has 17 residues. The CDR3 DNA is TGTGCCGCGGGGACTAGCGGGGCTACCAGTAACGCCGGGGAGCTGTTTTTT. Protein sequence: CAAGTSGATSNAGELFF.

The chain couples TRBV18 to TRBJ2-5; D possibly uses TRBD1 or TRBD2 (6 bases each). In germline, CDR1 is KGHSH, CDR2 LQKENI. The V end lost 1 base, the J end lost 5 bases, and 17 bases lay between the germline ends. The CDR3 runs to 16 residues. The CDR3 protein is CASSPRTGAFGETQYF. CDR3 bases: TGTGCCAGCTCACCACGCACGGGGGCCTTCGGGGAGACCCAGTACTTC.